The next 10 T cell receptor beta chains were all read from a single sample in a study of T cell responses to AZD1222 COVID-19 vaccine. The repertoire was sequenced with immunoSEQ multiplex PCR; TCRdb's copy has only in-frame clones and lacks some. The sample lists about 81,000 clones; 85% to 95% were seen once. The input for sequencing was peripheral blood, taken 28 days after the second AZD1222 dose. The source is an adult who received the AZD1222 COVID-19 vaccine.

The chain recombines TRBV5-4 with TRBJ2-1, with D hard to call. This CDR3 contains 16 residues. Germline V gene data show CDR1 as SGHNT and CDR2 as YYREEE (reference sequence). The germline V and J ends were trimmed by 4 bases and 5 bases, with 19 bases remaining between them. For the CDR3, the DNA is TGTGCCAGCAGCCCGACACCCAACTCCCCAAACAATGAGCAGTTCTTC. It translates to CASSPTPNSPNNEQFF. The entire variable domain, with the rest obtained from reference TRBV5-4 and TRBJ2-1, is as follows: ETGVTQSPTHLIKTRGQQVTLRCSSQSGHNTVSWYQQALGQGPQFIFQYYREEENGRGNFPPRFSGLQFPNYSSELNVNALELDDSALYLCASSPTPNSPNNEQFFGPGTRLTVL.

The genes are TRBV21-1 and TRBJ1-5; the table names TRBD1, a call not compared with the DNA. TRBV21-1 is assigned pseudogene status. This CDR3 is 16 amino acids long. For the CDR3, the DNA is TGTGCCAGCAGCAAAGGGGACAGGGGGCGAAATCAGCCCCAGCATTTT. It codes for CASSKGDRGRNQPQHF.

The CDR3 region has the DNA TGCGCCAGCAGCTTGGCGGGGGTCATGAACACTGAAGCTTTCTTT. As protein: CASSLAGVMNTEAFF. The chain employs TRBV5-1 and TRBJ1-1; weak D call: TRBD1 (5 bases). The V end was cut by 0 bases, the J end by 0 bases, with 9 bases between. This CDR3 comprises 15 residues. Germline V gene lookup returns CDR1 SGHRS and CDR2 YFSETQ.

The table lists this clone with a count of one. This chain uses TRBV4-3 with TRBJ2-3; D gene uncertain. Looked up from germline, CDR1 is LGHNA and CDR2 is YSLEER. The CDR3 consists of 13 residues. Trimming cost V 0 bases and J 5 bases, with 6 bases left between them. DNA of the CDR3: TGCGCCAGCAGCCAAGACCGCGGAGATACGCAGTATTTT. This encodes CASSQDRGDTQYF.

About this clone: Relative to the germline gene, one junction end is altered; a read error may explain this. The V and J genes are TRBV12-3 or TRBV12-4 and TRBJ2-3; 7 nucleotides line up with TRBD2. CDR3 length equals 11 residues. The DNA of the CDR3 is TGTGCCAGCAGTTTAAGCGGGACCAAATTTTTT. The encoded protein is CASSLSGTKFF.

V usage is TRBV18 and J usage is TRBJ1-5; a weak D match, TRBD1 (5 bases). The CDR3 is made up of 15 amino acids. Germline V lookup: CDR1 KGHSH, CDR2 LQKENI. Trimming pared 4 bases from V and 4 bases from J, leaving 14 bases between. This CDR3 is CASSRAAGANQPQHF. The CDR3 nucleotides are TGTGCCAGCTCACGGGCAGCCGGGGCGAATCAGCCCCAGCATTTT.

This clone was detected once. The rearrangement links TRBV27 to TRBJ2-3; D is tentatively TRBD1 or TRBD2 (5 bases each). The V end was cut by 3 bases, the J end by 9 bases, with 10 bases between. The CDR3 length is 12 residues. Germline V gives CDR1 MNHEY, CDR2 SMNVEV (reference sequence). CDR3 nucleotide sequence: TGTGCCAGCAGTTTGGGGACCTCGACGCAGTATTTT. As protein: CASSLGTSTQYF.

The table lists this clone with a count of one. The V gene is TRBV5-1, the J gene TRBJ1-2, with 8 nucleotides matching TRBD1. The CDR3 has 15 residues. With 3 bases clipped from V and 2 bases from J, the junction kept 6 bases outside the gene matches. CDR1 is SGHRS and CDR2 is YFSETQ in the germline V gene. CDR3 bases: TGCGCCAGCAGCTCGGGACAGGTTCAGAACTATGGCTACACCTTC. Translation gives CASSSGQVQNYGYTF.

This clone was observed a few times. The J gene is TRBJ1-1, the V gene TRBV28; tentative D call: TRBD1 (6 bases). Germline CDR1 reads MDHEN; CDR2 reads SYDVKM. The germline V and J ends were trimmed by 5 bases and 1 base, with 14 bases remaining between them. There are 15 residues in the CDR3. The CDR3 region is CASSIQGSGNTEAFF. The DNA of the CDR3 is TGTGCCAGCAGTATACAGGGAAGCGGGAACACTGAAGCTTTCTTT.

The V gene is TRBV27, the J gene TRBJ2-3; 13 positions match TRBD2. Germline assignment: CDR1 MNHEY and CDR2 SMNVEV (reference sequence). This CDR3 is built from 16 residues. With V trimmed by 5 bases and J by 5 bases, 7 bases remained unmatched. In DNA form, the CDR3 reads TGTGCCAGCAGTCCATCGGGACTAGCGGGACGAGATACGCAGTATTTT. This gives the protein CASSPSGLAGRDTQYF.